The 32 T cell receptor beta chains below all came from one sample that was sequenced in a study of response to subunit inactivated influenza vaccine. TCRdb analysed the RT-PCR reads with MiXCR anew, one entry per CDR3 protein. The sample yields 450,000 to 600,000 distinct CDR3 sequences, about 15% seen once. Sequenced material: CD4+ T cells sorted from PBMCs, taken 23 months after vaccination. These receptors were taken from a man between 50 and 75 years old who received an inactivated influenza vaccine.

This clonotype was detected a few times. The chain joins TRBV6-2 or TRBV6-3 to TRBJ2-2, with D uncertain. V was trimmed by 2 bases and J by 6 bases, leaving 7 bases between them. CDR1 is MNHEY and CDR2 is SVGEGT in the germline V gene. The CDR3 is made up of 13 amino acids. CDR3 loop: CASSYNAAGELFF. Here the CDR3 DNA reads TGTGCCAGCAGTTACAACGCTGCCGGGGAGCTGTTTTTT.

The CDR3 DNA sequence: TGCAGTGCTAGAAGTTTGAATGAGCAGTTCTTC. This sequence encodes CSARSLNEQFF. V is TRBV20-1 and J is TRBJ2-1; no definite D call. The CDR3 contains 11 residues. Germline CDR1 is DFQATT and CDR2 is SNEGSKA (reference sequence). Deletions cut 2 bases from V and 7 bases from J, with 6 bases between.

The chain employs TRBV6-9 and TRBJ2-3; 10 bases align to TRBD2. This CDR3 is built from 16 residues. Per germline, CDR1 MNHGY and CDR2 SVAAGI. Unmatched junction bases numbered 13, after V lost 8 bases and J lost 5 bases. CDR3 residues: CASPLAGAGRQDTQYF. CDR3 sequence (DNA): TGTGCCAGCCCGCTAGCGGGAGCGGGAAGGCAAGATACGCAGTATTTT.

This chain connects TRBV4-3 to TRBJ2-7, with TRBD1 matching 7 bases. The trim removed 4 bases at V and 5 bases at J, leaving 5 bases unmatched. Germline CDR1 LGHNA, CDR2 YSLEER. The CDR3 totals 13 residues. The CDR3 sequence is CASSLEGANEQYF. For the CDR3, the DNA is TGCGCCAGCAGCCTAGAGGGGGCAAACGAGCAGTACTTC.

The table lists this clonotype with a few counts. The gene calls are TRBV28 and TRBJ2-5, with TRBD2 matching 9 bases. Germline CDR1 MDHEN, CDR2 SYDVKM. Trimming cost V 6 bases and J 0 bases; bases outside gene matches: 14. CDR3 length equals 18 residues. CDR3: CASSPGPSGAYNQETQYF. For the CDR3, the DNA is TGTGCCAGCAGCCCAGGTCCTAGCGGGGCTTATAACCAAGAGACCCAGTACTTC.

The rearrangement joins TRBV28 to TRBJ2-7; 8 nucleotides line up with TRBD1. V shed 6 bases and J 4 bases; nucleotides not matched to a gene: 8. This CDR3 has 14 residues. The germline V gene has CDR1 MDHEN and CDR2 SYDVKM. Here the CDR3 DNA reads TGTGCCAGCAGACCCACAGGGGGGCGATACGAGCAGTACTTC. Its translation: CASRPTGGRYEQYF.

J is TRBJ2-7 and V is TRBV6-2 or TRBV6-3, with 9 positions matching TRBD2. The germline V gene has CDR1 MNHEY and CDR2 SVGEGT. V trimming: 7 bases; J trimming: 4 bases; junction bases outside the gene matches: 8. The CDR3 totals 14 residues. The CDR3 sequence is CASTLAGALYEQYF. DNA of the CDR3: TGTGCCAGCACCTTAGCGGGAGCCCTATACGAGCAGTACTTC.

The chain uses TRBV7-2 and TRBJ2-3, with D possibly TRBD2 on 6 matching bases. The ends were cut back, 2 bases at V and 5 bases at J, with 8 bases in the middle. The germline gives CDR1 SGHTA, CDR2 FQGNSA. The CDR3 totals 13 residues. In nucleotides, the CDR3 is TGTGCCAGCAGCTTAAGGCGGGAAGATACGCAGTATTTT. Its protein is CASSLRREDTQYF.

V usage is TRBV6-5 and J usage is TRBJ2-7, with 8 bases that match TRBD2. The germline gives CDR1 MNHEY, CDR2 SVGAGI. The CDR3 extends over 17 amino acids. V dropped 0 bases and J dropped 3; count of bases not matched to a gene: 10. CDR3 sequence: CASSYSSSGTRVYEQYF. The CDR3 DNA sequence: TGTGCCAGCAGTTACTCGAGCTCCGGGACTAGGGTCTACGAGCAGTACTTC.

The genes are TRBV7-2 and TRBJ2-5; 8 nucleotides line up with TRBD2. Germline V gene sequence: CDR1 SGHTA, CDR2 FQGNSA. The CDR3 length is 13 residues. Unmatched junction bases numbered 6, after V lost 3 bases and J lost 9 bases. CDR3 coding DNA: TGTGCCAGCAGCTTGGGACTAGATTGGGCCCAGTACTTC. Translation: CASSLGLDWAQYF.

This clonotype was counted at least ten times. The rearrangement links TRBV20-1 to TRBJ2-2; no clear D. This CDR3 contains 14 residues. Germline lookup yields CDR1 DFQATT and CDR2 SNEGSKA (reference sequence). Trimming pared 6 bases from V and 6 bases from J, leaving 17 bases between. The CDR3 sequence: CSAVKSAAAGELFF. The CDR3 DNA reads TGCAGTGCCGTGAAGTCGGCCGCGGCCGGGGAGCTGTTTTTT.

V and J are TRBV7-2 and TRBJ2-4, with a possible D match to TRBD1 (6 bases). Germline lookup yields CDR1 SGHTA and CDR2 FQGNSA. The CDR3 extends over 15 amino acids. The germline V and J ends were trimmed by 2 bases and 6 bases, with 14 bases remaining between them. CDR3 sequence reads: CASSLKSRGINIQYF. The CDR3 DNA follows: TGTGCCAGCAGCTTAAAGAGCAGGGGAATAAACATTCAGTACTTC.

The chain is built from TRBV7-9 and TRBJ2-7; a weak D match, TRBD2 (5 bases). The CDR3 extends over 15 amino acids. V shed 1 base and J shed 5 bases, with 15 bases lying between them. Germline values: CDR1 SEHNR, CDR2 FQNEAQ (reference sequence). CDR3 region: CASSLGREGPHEQYF. The CDR3 bases are TGTGCCAGCAGCTTAGGTCGTGAGGGCCCCCACGAGCAGTACTTC.

V usage is TRBV27 and J usage is TRBJ1-2; tentatively, D is TRBD1 (5 bases). Germline-derived CDR1 and CDR2 are MNHEY and SMNVEV (reference sequence). Trimming cost V 6 bases and J 9 bases, with 20 bases left between them. This CDR3 spans 14 amino acids. CDR3 loop: CASSTSPRVGSYTF. In DNA, the CDR3 is TGTGCCAGCAGCACTTCTCCCAGGGTTGGGAGCTACACCTTC.

The rearrangement links TRBV6-2 or TRBV6-3 to TRBJ1-1; possibly TRBD1 for D (5 bases). V was cut by 1 base and J by 6 bases, with 9 bases left in between. The CDR3 runs to 13 residues. CDR1 and CDR2 from the germline V gene are MNHEY and SVGEGT. CDR3 DNA: TGTGCCAGCAGTTACTTGGGACGGTCTGAAGCTTTCTTT. Amino acids: CASSYLGRSEAFF.

This clonotype was seen ten or more times. V and J are TRBV29-1 and TRBJ1-5; 11 nucleotides agree with TRBD1. Germline trimming cut 8 bases from V and 7 bases from J; bases unmatched to any gene: 7. The CDR3 loop spans 13 amino acids. CDR1 and CDR2 from the germline V gene are SQVTM and ANQGSEA. CDR3 amino acids: CSPRTGGLQPQHF. CDR3 sequence (DNA): TGCAGCCCGAGGACAGGGGGCTTGCAGCCCCAGCATTTT.

V is TRBV20-1 and J is TRBJ1-2, with D unclear. This CDR3 spans 15 amino acids. The ends were cut back, 1 base at V and 0 bases at J, with 12 bases in the middle. In germline, CDR1 is DFQATT, CDR2 SNEGSKA (reference sequence). CDR3 loop: CSARGMEKANYGYTF. CDR3 DNA: TGCAGTGCTAGAGGGATGGAAAAAGCTAACTATGGCTACACCTTC.

This chain joins TRBV9 and TRBJ2-6; perhaps D is TRBD1 or TRBD2 (5 bases each). V was cut by 3 bases and J by 1 base, with 8 bases left in between. Germline-derived CDR1 and CDR2 are SGDLS and YYNGEE. The CDR3 sequence is 15 residues long. Here the CDR3 DNA reads TGTGCCAGCAGCGGGGACCAGTCTGGGGCCAACGTCCTGACTTTC. This gives the protein CASSGDQSGANVLTF.

V is TRBV10-2 and J is TRBJ2-7; TRBD2 might be the D (6 bases). The CDR3 loop spans 14 amino acids. Trimming removed 4 bases from V and 4 bases from J, with 14 bases in between. The germline V gene has CDR1 WSHSY and CDR2 SAAADI. The chain's CDR3 is CASSAASAHYEQYF. The DNA of the CDR3 is TGCGCCAGCAGTGCGGCTAGCGCGCATTACGAGCAGTACTTC.

The rearrangement links TRBV28 to TRBJ2-7; no clear D gene. V was shortened by 5 bases and J by 5 bases, with 10 bases between the two germline ends. Germline CDR1 MDHEN, CDR2 SYDVKM. The CDR3 is 12 residues long. The CDR3 protein is CASSADPDEQYF. In DNA form, the CDR3 reads TGTGCCAGCAGTGCAGATCCTGACGAGCAGTACTTC.

The chain recombines TRBV6-5 with TRBJ1-2; the D is unclear. V lost 7 bases, J lost 4 bases, and 7 bases lay in between. Germline CDR1 is MNHEY and CDR2 is SVGAGI. This CDR3 has 11 amino acids. CDR3 bases: TGTGCCAGCACAGAAGGCTATGGCTACACCTTC. This gives the protein CASTEGYGYTF.

V is TRBV28 and J is TRBJ2-4, with a possible D match to TRBD2 (6 bases). Germline V gene lookup returns CDR1 MDHEN and CDR2 SYDVKM. The CDR3 consists of 16 residues. The V and J ends lost 3 bases and 0 bases respectively, with 12 bases between them. In DNA form, the CDR3 reads TGTGCCAGCAGTTTCCGGGACTGGAAAGCCAAAAACATTCAGTACTTC. Translation gives CASSFRDWKAKNIQYF.

The chain is built from TRBV7-3 and TRBJ2-3; perhaps TRBD2 as D (6 bases). Germline-derived CDR1 and CDR2 are SGHTA and FQGTGA. The V and J ends lost 2 bases and 1 base respectively, with 10 bases between them. The CDR3 sequence is 15 residues long. The CDR3 bases are TGTGCCAGCAGCTTAGGCGGGACCGGCACAGATACGCAGTATTTT. Residues: CASSLGGTGTDTQYF.

V usage is TRBV5-1 and J usage is TRBJ1-4; D unclear. Trimming removed 4 bases at V and 8 bases at J, with 24 bases between. CDR3 length: 17 amino acids. Germline CDR1 is SGHRS and CDR2 is YFSETQ. The CDR3 DNA follows: TGCGCCAGCAGCCCCGGCCCGGGAGGATCTGGTGAAGAAAAACTGTTTTTT. It codes for CASSPGPGGSGEEKLFF.

This clonotype showed up just a few times. The V and J genes are TRBV6-1 and TRBJ2-7, with a possible D match to TRBD1 (5 bases). The germline gives CDR1 MNHNS, CDR2 SASEGT. CDR3 size: 14 residues. Trimming took off 6 bases at V and 1 base at J, with 13 bases between the two ends. The DNA for the CDR3 is TGTGCCAGCAGGGACGACAGTAAGTCCTACGAGCAGTACTTC. Amino acid sequence: CASRDDSKSYEQYF.

V usage is TRBV6-2 or TRBV6-3 and J usage is TRBJ2-2, with D unclear. Germline CDR1 and CDR2: MNHEY and SVGEGT. Trimming took 6 bases from V and 7 from J, leaving 12 bases between them. This CDR3 is built from 13 residues. This CDR3 is CASSPGSYGELFF. The CDR3 DNA follows: TGTGCCAGCAGCCCGGGCAGTTACGGGGAGCTGTTTTTT.

The chain has TRBV4-2 and TRBJ1-5; weak D call: TRBD1 (6 bases). The germline V gene encodes CDR1 LGHNA and CDR2 YNFKEQ. The CDR3 spans 18 residues. The V end was cut by 0 bases, the J end by 3 bases, with 18 bases between. CDR3 nucleotide sequence: TGTGCCAGCAGCCAAGATTCGTCCAGGGGTGGAAACAATCAGCCCCAGCATTTT. This codes for CASSQDSSRGGNNQPQHF.

This clonotype was counted ten times or more. The chain uses TRBV5-1 and TRBJ2-1; tentatively, D is TRBD2 (6 bases). With 4 bases removed from V and 6 bases from J, the gap between germline ends came to 14 bases. Germline loops: CDR1 SGHRS, CDR2 YFSETQ. This CDR3 region has 14 residues. CDR3 loop: CASSLGGPSNEQFF. The CDR3 DNA reads TGCGCCAGCAGCCTGGGAGGCCCATCCAATGAGCAGTTCTTC.

The chain carries TRBV5-1 and TRBJ2-1, with TRBD2 matching over 11 bases. Germline CDR1 and CDR2: SGHRS and YFSETQ. This CDR3 region has 16 residues. Losses at the gene ends were 1 base for V and 6 bases for J; bases not matched to a gene: 6. DNA for the CDR3: TGCGCCAGCAGCTTGCGTTCAACTAGCGGGGGCAATGAGCAGTTCTTC. Protein: CASSLRSTSGGNEQFF.

This clonotype was found many times. The chain recombines TRBV3-1 with TRBJ2-1; 7 bases are a match to TRBD2. This CDR3 spans 14 amino acids. CDR1 and CDR2 (germline): LGHDT, YNNKEL (reference sequence). V shed 6 bases, J shed 0 bases, and the junction held 2 bases outside the gene matches. The CDR3 reads CASRLASSYNEQFF. The CDR3 DNA sequence: TGTGCCAGCAGACTAGCGTCCTCCTACAATGAGCAGTTCTTC.

On this clonotype itself: This sequence may be a read error, since a much larger clone differs from it by one base. The chain combines TRBV4-2 with TRBJ1-2; D is unresolved. This CDR3 has 15 residues. The germline V gene has CDR1 LGHNA and CDR2 YNFKEQ. The CDR3 region has the DNA TGTGCCAGCCGCCAGAGAATTGAGGCTAACTATGGCTACACCTTC. It is translated as CASRQRIEANYGYTF.

About this clonotype itself: This may come from a read error, since a much larger clone is one base off. The rearrangement uses TRBV24-1 and TRBJ2-1; 12 bases agree with TRBD2. Germline values: CDR1 KGHDR, CDR2 SFDVKD. The CDR3 consists of 17 residues. Written as DNA, the CDR3 is TGTGCCACCAGTGATCCCGAACTAGCGGGAGGCTTTAATGTGCAGTTCTTC. It encodes CATSDPELAGGFNVQFF.